This T cell receptor beta chain appears in the sequencing data of a study of control samples from healthy donors and cancer patients. Assay: immunoSEQ multiplex PCR; the TCRdb copy retains only in-frame clones and omits some. The sample lists 150,000 to 180,000 clones, nearly 95% occurring once. The CDR3 runs 13 residues. The V gene's germline CDR1 is LNHDA and CDR2 SQIVND (reference sequence). Between the trimmed V and J ends, which lost 11 bases and 5 bases, there was a span of 17 bases. The sequencing sample was made of blood. The V and J genes are TRBV19 and TRBJ2-3; D is perhaps TRBD1 (6 bases). The TCR originated in a man aged 50 to 59 in good health. CDR3 amino acids: CASKAGAGDTQYF. The CDR3, as DNA: TGTGCCTCGAAAGCAGGGGCTGGAGATACGCAGTATTTT.